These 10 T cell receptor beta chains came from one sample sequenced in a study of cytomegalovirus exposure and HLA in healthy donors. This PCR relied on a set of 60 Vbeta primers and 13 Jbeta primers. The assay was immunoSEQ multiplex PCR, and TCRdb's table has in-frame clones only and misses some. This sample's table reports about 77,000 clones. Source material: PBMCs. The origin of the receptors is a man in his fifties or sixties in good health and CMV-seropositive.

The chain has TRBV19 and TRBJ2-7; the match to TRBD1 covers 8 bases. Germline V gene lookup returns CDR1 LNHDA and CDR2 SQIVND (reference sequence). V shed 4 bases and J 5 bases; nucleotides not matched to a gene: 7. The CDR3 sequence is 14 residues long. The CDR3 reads CASSTRQGSNEQYF. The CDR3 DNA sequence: TGTGCCAGTAGTACTAGACAGGGGTCCAACGAGCAGTACTTC.

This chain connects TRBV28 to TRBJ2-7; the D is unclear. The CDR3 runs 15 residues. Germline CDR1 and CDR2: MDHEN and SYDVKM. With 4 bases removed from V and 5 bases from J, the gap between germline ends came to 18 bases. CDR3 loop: CASSYHSPVTDEQYF. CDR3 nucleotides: TGTGCCAGCAGTTATCACAGCCCGGTCACCGACGAGCAGTACTTC.

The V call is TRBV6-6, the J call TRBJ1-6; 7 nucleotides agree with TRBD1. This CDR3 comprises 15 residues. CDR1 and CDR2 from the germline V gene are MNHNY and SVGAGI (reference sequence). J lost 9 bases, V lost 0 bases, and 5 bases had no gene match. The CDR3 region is CASSYSDRDSSPLHF. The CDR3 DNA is TGTGCCAGCAGTTACTCCGACAGGGACTCTTCACCCCTCCACTTT.

The CDR3 DNA sequence: TGTGCCAGCAGTGTAGAGGGCCGGGATACGCAGTATTTT. It translates to CASSVEGRDTQYF. The rearrangement links TRBV2 to TRBJ2-3, with TRBD2 as a possible D gene (5 bases). The CDR3 covers 13 residues. Trimming took 4 bases from V and 6 from J, leaving 11 bases between them. The germline V gene has CDR1 SNHLY and CDR2 FYNNEI.

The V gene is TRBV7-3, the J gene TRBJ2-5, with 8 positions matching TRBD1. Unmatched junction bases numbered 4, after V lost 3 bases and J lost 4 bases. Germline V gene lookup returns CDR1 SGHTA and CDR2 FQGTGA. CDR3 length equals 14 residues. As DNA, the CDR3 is TGTGCCAGCAGCTTGGACAGGGTGGCAGAGACCCAGTACTTC. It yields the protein CASSLDRVAETQYF.

CDR3 sequence: CASIEGAEGYTF. CDR3 bases: TGTGCCAGCATAGAGGGGGCGGAGGGCTACACCTTC. The V call is TRBV2, the J call TRBJ1-2; 7 bases match TRBD1. Germline CDR1 is SNHLY and CDR2 is FYNNEI. CDR3 length: 12 residues. V lost 7 bases, J lost 8 bases, and 7 bases stayed unmatched.

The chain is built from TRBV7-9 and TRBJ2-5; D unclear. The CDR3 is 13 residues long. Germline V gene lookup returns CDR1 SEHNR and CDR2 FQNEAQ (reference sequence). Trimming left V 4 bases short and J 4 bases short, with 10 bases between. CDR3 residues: CASSSEPRETQYF. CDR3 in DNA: TGTGCCAGCAGCTCAGAACCCAGAGAGACCCAGTACTTC.

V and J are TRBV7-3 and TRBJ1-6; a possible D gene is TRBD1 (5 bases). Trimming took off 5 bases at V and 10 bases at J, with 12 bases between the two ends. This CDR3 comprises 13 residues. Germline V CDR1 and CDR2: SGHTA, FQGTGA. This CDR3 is CASSPSGESPLHF. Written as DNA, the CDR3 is TGTGCCAGCAGCCCCTCGGGGGAATCACCCCTCCACTTT.

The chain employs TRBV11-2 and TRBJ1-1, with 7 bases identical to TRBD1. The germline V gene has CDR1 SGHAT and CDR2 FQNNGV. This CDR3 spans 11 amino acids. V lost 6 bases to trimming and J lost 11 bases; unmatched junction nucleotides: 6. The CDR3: CASRFGTEAFF. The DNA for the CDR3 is TGTGCCAGCAGATTTGGGACAGAGGCTTTCTTT.

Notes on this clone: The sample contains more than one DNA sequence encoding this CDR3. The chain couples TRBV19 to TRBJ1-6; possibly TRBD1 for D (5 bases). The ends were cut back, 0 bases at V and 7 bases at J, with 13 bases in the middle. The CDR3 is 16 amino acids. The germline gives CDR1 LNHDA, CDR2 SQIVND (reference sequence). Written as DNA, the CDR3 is TGTGCCAGTAGTATAGAGGTGGGGCTCGACAATTCACCCCTCCACTTT. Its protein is CASSIEVGLDNSPLHF.